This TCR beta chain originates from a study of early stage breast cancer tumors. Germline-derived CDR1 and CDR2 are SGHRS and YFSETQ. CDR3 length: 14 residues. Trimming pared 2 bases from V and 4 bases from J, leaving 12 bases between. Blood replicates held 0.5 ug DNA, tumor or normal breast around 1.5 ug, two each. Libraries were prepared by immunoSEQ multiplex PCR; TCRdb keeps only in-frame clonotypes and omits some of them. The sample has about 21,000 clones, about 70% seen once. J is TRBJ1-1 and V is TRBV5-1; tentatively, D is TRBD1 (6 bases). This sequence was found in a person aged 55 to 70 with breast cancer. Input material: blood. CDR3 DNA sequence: TGCGCCAGCAGCTTAAGGGGGGAGGTCACTGAAGCTTTCTTT. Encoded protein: CASSLRGEVTEAFF.